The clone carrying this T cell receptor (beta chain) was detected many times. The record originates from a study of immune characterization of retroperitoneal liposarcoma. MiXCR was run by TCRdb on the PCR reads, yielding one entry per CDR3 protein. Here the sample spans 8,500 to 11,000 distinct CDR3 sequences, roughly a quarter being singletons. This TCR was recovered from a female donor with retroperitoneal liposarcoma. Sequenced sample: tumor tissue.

The CDR3 DNA reads TGTGCCAGCAGTTACTCGGGGTGGTACGAGCAGTTCTTC. Translation gives CASSYSGWYEQFF. V is TRBV6-6 and J is TRBJ2-1, with no clear D. The V end was cut by 0 bases, the J end by 10 bases, with 10 bases between. The CDR3 is 13 residues long. Per germline, CDR1 MNHNY and CDR2 SVGAGI (reference sequence).